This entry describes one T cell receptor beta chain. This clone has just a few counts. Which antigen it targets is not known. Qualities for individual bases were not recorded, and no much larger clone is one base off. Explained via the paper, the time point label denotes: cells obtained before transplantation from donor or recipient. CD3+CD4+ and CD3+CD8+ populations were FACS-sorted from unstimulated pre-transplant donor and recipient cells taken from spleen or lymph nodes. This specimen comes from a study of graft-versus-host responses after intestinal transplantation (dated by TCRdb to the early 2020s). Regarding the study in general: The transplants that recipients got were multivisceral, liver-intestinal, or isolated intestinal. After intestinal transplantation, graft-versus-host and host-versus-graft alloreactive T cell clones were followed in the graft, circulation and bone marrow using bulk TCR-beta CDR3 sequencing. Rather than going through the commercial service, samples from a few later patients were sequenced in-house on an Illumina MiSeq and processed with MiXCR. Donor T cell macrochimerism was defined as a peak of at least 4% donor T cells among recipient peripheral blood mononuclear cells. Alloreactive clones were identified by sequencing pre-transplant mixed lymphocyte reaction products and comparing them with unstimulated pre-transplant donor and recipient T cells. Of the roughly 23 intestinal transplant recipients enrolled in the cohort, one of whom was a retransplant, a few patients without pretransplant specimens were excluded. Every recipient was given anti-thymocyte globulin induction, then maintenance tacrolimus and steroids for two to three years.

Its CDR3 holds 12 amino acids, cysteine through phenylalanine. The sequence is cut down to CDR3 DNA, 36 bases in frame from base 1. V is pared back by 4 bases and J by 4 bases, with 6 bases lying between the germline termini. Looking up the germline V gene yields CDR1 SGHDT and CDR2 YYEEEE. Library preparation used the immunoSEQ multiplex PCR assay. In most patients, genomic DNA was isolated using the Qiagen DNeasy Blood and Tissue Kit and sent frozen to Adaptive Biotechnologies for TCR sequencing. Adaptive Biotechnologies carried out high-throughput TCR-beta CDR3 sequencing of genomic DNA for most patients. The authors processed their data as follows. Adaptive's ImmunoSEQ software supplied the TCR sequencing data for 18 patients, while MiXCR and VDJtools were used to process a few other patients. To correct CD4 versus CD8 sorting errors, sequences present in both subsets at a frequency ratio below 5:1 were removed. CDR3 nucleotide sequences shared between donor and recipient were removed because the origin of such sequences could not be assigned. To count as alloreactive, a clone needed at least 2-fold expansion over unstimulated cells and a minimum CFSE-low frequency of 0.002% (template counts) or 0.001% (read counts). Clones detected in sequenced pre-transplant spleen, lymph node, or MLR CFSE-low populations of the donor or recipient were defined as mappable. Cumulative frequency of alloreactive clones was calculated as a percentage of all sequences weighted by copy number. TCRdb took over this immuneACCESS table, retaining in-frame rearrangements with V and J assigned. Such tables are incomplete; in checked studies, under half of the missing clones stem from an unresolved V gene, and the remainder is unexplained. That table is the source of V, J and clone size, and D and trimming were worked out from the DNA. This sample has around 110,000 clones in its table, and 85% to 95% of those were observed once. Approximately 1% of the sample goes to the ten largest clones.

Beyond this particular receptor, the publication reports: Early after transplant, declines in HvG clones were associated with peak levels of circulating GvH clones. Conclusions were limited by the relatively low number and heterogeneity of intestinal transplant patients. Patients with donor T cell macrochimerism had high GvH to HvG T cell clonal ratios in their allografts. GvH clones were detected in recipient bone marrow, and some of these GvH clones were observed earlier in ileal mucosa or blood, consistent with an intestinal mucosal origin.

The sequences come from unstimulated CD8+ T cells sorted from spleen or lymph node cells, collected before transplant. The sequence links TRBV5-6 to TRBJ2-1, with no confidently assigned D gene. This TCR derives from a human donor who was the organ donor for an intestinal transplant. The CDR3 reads CASSVDYNEQFF. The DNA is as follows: TGTGCCAGCAGCGTCGATTACAATGAGCAGTTCTTC.